Listed below are T cell receptor beta chains from one sample, sequenced in a study of T-cell reconstitution after alpha-beta-depleted transplantation in children. TCRdb re-called the PCR reads through MiXCR, storing one row per CDR3 protein. The sample carries around 76,000 distinct CDR3 sequences, about a sixth recorded once. The specimen was PBMCs, mostly from graft donor cells, collected 360 days after TCRalphabeta/CD19-depleted stem cell transplant. These receptors all stem from a male patient between 2 and 10 years old who had a stem cell transplant for acute lymphoblastic leukemia, so the T cells may come from the graft donor. The CDR3 runs from the conserved cysteine through the conserved F or W.

>TRBJ2-3|TRBV5-1
CASSLLAGVVPDTQYF
>TRBJ2-5|TRBV7-7
CASSRGQATLQETQYF
>TRBJ2-2|TRBV5-1
CASSLEGGGNTGELFF
>TRBJ1-4|TRBV5-1
CASSLYGQSNEKLFF
>TRBJ2-7|TRBV27
CASSPYRAPYEQYF
>TRBJ1-6|TRBV20-1
CSAHTGGRSPLHF
>TRBJ1-2|TRBV6-5
CASSYSSTGGGYGYTF
>TRBJ2-7|TRBV12-3/TRBV12-4
CASRQGTYEQYF
>TRBJ2-7|TRBV12-3/TRBV12-4
CASSPTGRSSEQYF
>TRBJ1-2|TRBV7-2
CASSLVRGANYGYTF
>TRBJ2-2|TRBV12-3/TRBV12-4
CASRTRRKTGELFF
>TRBJ2-5|TRBV20-1
CSASSDREKTQYF
>TRBJ2-7|TRBV10-3
CAISGGLALSYEQYF
>TRBJ2-6|TRBV9
CASSAGMDWGILSGANVLTF
>TRBJ1-2|TRBV4-1
CASRDGQGGYGYTF
>TRBJ1-1|TRBV29-1
CSVDGTEAFF
>TRBJ2-3|TRBV5-1
CASSLRQSTDTQYF
>TRBJ1-5|TRBV29-1
CSVILRGGSNQPQHF
>TRBJ2-7|TRBV20-1
CSACTSYEQYF
>TRBJ2-4|TRBV30
CAWSPPWTGAAKNIQYF
>TRBJ2-1|TRBV24-1
CATSDKLAGVNEQFF
>TRBJ2-6|TRBV12-3/TRBV12-4
CARDGQGLYSGANVLTF
>TRBJ2-7|TRBV5-1
CASSAGQTRIYEQYF
>TRBJ2-7|TRBV7-9
CASSFGGRIYEQYF
>TRBJ2-7|TRBV5-1
CASSPSGASSYEQYF
>TRBJ2-5|TRBV24-1
CATSDFPGVETQYF
>TRBJ2-2|TRBV12-3/TRBV12-4
CASSTTPNTGELFF
>TRBJ2-1|TRBV7-8
CASSFGLAGLNEQFF
>TRBJ2-1|TRBV6-1
CASSEFRGSSYNEQFF
>TRBJ2-7|TRBV7-9
CASSLAFGTGVEQYF
>TRBJ2-4|TRBV12-3/TRBV12-4
CASSSTGGAAKNIQYF
>TRBJ2-7|TRBV13
CASSPRLAGAYEQYF
>TRBJ1-5|TRBV6-1
CASQQGAGQPQHF
>TRBJ2-7|TRBV6-2/TRBV6-3
CASSYSQGASYEQYF
>TRBJ1-2|TRBV7-9
CASSWPRVTMNYGYTF
>TRBJ2-4|TRBV12-3/TRBV12-4
CASSLENIQYF
>TRBJ2-2|TRBV4-1
CASSQELSRAAGELFF
>TRBJ2-5|TRBV12-3/TRBV12-4
CASRRAAEETQYF
>TRBJ2-1|TRBV4-1
CASSQDVRGNEQFF
>TRBJ2-1|TRBV9
CASSPRPGTSGSPLHEQFF
>TRBJ2-7|TRBV5-5
CASSLVLEPYEQYF
>TRBJ1-1|TRBV6-1
CASKPLGSPGTEAFF
>TRBJ2-1|TRBV7-9
CASSLGWLASNNEQFF
>TRBJ1-1|TRBV7-6
CASSPRQVHMNTEAFF
>TRBJ2-7|TRBV7-7
CASSLGVVQSSYEQYF
>TRBJ2-2|TRBV12-3/TRBV12-4
CASSGGGNTGELFF
>TRBJ2-6|TRBV12-3/TRBV12-4
CASSFSGVGLSGANVLTF
>TRBJ1-4|TRBV2
CASSTPTGLNEKLFF
>TRBJ2-1|TRBV5-1
CASSDPTGGPYNEQFF